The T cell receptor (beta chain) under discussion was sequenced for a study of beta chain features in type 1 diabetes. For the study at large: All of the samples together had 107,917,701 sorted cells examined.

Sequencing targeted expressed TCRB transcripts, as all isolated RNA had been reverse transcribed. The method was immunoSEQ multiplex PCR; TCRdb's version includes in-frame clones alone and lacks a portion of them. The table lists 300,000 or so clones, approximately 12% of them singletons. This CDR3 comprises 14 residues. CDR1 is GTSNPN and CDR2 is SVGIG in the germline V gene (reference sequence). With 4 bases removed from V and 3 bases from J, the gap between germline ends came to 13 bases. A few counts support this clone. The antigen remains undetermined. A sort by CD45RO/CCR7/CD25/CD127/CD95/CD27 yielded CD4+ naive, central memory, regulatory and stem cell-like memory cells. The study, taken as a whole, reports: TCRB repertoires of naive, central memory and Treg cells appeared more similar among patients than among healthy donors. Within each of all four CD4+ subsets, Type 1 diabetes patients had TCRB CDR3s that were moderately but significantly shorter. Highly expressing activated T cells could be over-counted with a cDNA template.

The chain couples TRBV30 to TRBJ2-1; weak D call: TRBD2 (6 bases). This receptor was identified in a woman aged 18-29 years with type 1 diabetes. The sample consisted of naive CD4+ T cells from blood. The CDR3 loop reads CAWKVEGNYNEQFF. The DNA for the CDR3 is TGTGCCTGGAAAGTGGAGGGGAACTACAATGAGCAGTTCTTC.